Listed below are T cell receptor beta chains from one sample, sequenced in a study of T cell responses to AZD1222 COVID-19 vaccine. Measured with immunoSEQ multiplex PCR; TCRdb has only the in-frame clones, and not every one. In the table there are approximately 130,000 clones, 93% of which are singletons. The sequencing here drew on peripheral blood, taken on day 0 of AZD1222 vaccination. The receptors originated from an adult in good health. Both conserved end residues are part of each CDR3. Each record gives: V gene, D gene, clone size, J gene, CDR3 DNA, CDR3 protein. A D gene is named only where the DNA matches it firmly. Some rows mark clone size as missing; the rest say once, few, many or name a class of expanded clone.

TRBV3-1/TRBV3-2	TRBD1	.	TRBJ2-7	TGTGCCAGCAGCCAAGTTCAGGGGGACTACGAGCAGTACTTC	CASSQVQGDYEQYF
TRBV28	.	.	TRBJ2-7	TGTGCCAGCAGTTTGGAGCGACTCTACGAGCAGTACTTC	CASSLERLYEQYF
TRBV23-1	TRBD1	.	TRBJ1-2	TGCGCCAGCAGTCGGACCGGGACAGTCCCCTATGGCTACACCTTC	CASSRTGTVPYGYTF
TRBV4-1	TRBD1	few	TRBJ1-2	TGCGCCAGCAGCCAAGCAGGGGGTGGCTATGGCTACACCTTC	CASSQAGGGYGYTF
TRBV5-1	.	.	TRBJ2-7	TGCGCCAGCAGTCATCTGTTGCCTCAGGCATCCGAGCAGTACTTC	CASSHLLPQASEQYF
TRBV19	TRBD1	.	TRBJ2-3	TGTGCCAGTAGAATCAACCCGGGACAGGGAAATAATAGCACAGATACGCAGTATTTT	CASRINPGQGNNSTDTQYF
TRBV7-6	.	.	TRBJ2-3	TGTGCCAGCAGCTTAGTGGCAGATACGCAGTATTTT	CASSLVADTQYF
TRBV15	.	.	TRBJ1-5	TGTGCCACCAGCGGTAAGGCAATCAATCAGCCCCAGCATTTT	CATSGKAINQPQHF
TRBV6-5	TRBD2	.	TRBJ2-1	TGTGCCAGCAGTTACTCATGGACTAGCGGGAGAAGTGAGCAGTTCTTC	CASSYSWTSGRSEQFF
TRBV27	.	.	TRBJ1-5	TGTGCCAGCAGTTTAGTTGGGGGGCGGAGGCAGCCCCAGCATTTT	CASSLVGGRRQPQHF
TRBV5-1	TRBD2	.	TRBJ2-7	TGCGCCAGCAGCCCTCTAGCGGGTAATCTCCCCTTGGAGCAGTACTTC	CASSPLAGNLPLEQYF
TRBV9	.	.	TRBJ2-7	TGTGCCAGCAGCGTAGATCTGGGTGAGGCATACGAGCAGTACTTC	CASSVDLGEAYEQYF
TRBV6-5	.	.	TRBJ1-1	TGTGCCATCCCGAAGGTACGGGGCCGCTTT	CAIPKVRGRF
TRBV12-3/TRBV12-4	TRBD1	.	TRBJ1-1	TGTGCCAGCAGTCGGACAGGGGCTAATGAAGCTTTCTTT	CASSRTGANEAFF
TRBV9	.	.	TRBJ2-6	TGTGCCAGCAGCGTAGGAATGAAAACGGTCCTGGGGGCCAACGTCCTGACTTTC	CASSVGMKTVLGANVLTF
TRBV28	.	once	TRBJ2-7	TGTGCCAGCAGTTTGGGTGGCTACGAGCAGTACTTC	CASSLGGYEQYF
TRBV13	TRBD2	.	TRBJ2-3	TGTGCCAGCAGCTTAGGCCTTGCGGGGGGGAACACAGATACGCAGTATTTT	CASSLGLAGGNTDTQYF
TRBV28	.	.	TRBJ1-5	TGTGCCAGCAGTTCTTTGGAGGGCTATCAGCCCCAGCATTTT	CASSSLEGYQPQHF
TRBV5-1	.	.	TRBJ1-1	TGCGCCAGCGGTAAAGGGAAGGACACTGAAGCTTTCTTT	CASGKGKDTEAFF
TRBV4-1	.	.	TRBJ2-1	TGCGCCAGCAGCCAAGAAACAGGGACCACTCAGTTCTTC	CASSQETGTTQFF
TRBV5-1	.	.	TRBJ2-7	TGCGCCAGCAGCTTGGGGACACTCTACGAGCAGTACTTC	CASSLGTLYEQYF
TRBV7-8	.	.	TRBJ1-2	TGTGCCAGCAGCTTAAGGGCAGTAGATGGCTACACCTTC	CASSLRAVDGYTF
TRBV4-2	TRBD1	.	TRBJ1-2	TGTGCCAGCAGCTCGGGGGCCGGGACAGGGGATGGCTACACCTTC	CASSSGAGTGDGYTF
TRBV27	.	.	TRBJ1-2	TGTGCCAGCAGCCCTACCCCTTATGGCTACACCTTC	CASSPTPYGYTF
TRBV29-1	.	.	TRBJ1-1	TGCAGCGTCGTACCCCAGGGGATGAACACTGAAGCTTTCTTT	CSVVPQGMNTEAFF
TRBV25-1	.	.	TRBJ1-3	TGTGCCAGCAGTGCCCGGACCTCTGGAAACACCATATATTTT	CASSARTSGNTIYF
TRBV25-1	.	.	TRBJ2-3	TGTGCCAGCAGTGAATTTGGGTTGAGCACAGATACGCAGTATTTT	CASSEFGLSTDTQYF
TRBV5-4	TRBD1	.	TRBJ1-1	TGTGCCAGCACCCTGGGACAGGGGCGGAACACTGAAGCTTTCTTT	CASTLGQGRNTEAFF
TRBV28	.	.	TRBJ1-1	TGTGCCAGCAGTTTACCTGGGACCGTGAACACTGAAGCTTTCTTT	CASSLPGTVNTEAFF
TRBV28	.	.	TRBJ1-2	TGTGCCAGCAGCGTCGGGGGAGAGTATGGCTACACCTTC	CASSVGGEYGYTF
TRBV28	.	.	TRBJ1-5	TGTGCCAGCAGTCCACGACTGCAGCCCCAGCATTTT	CASSPRLQPQHF
TRBV19	.	.	TRBJ1-1	TGTGCCAGTCGAACCCCGGGGGAAGCTTTCTTT	CASRTPGEAFF
TRBV6-6	.	once	TRBJ1-5	TGTGCCAGCAAATACATTGAGTCCAATCAGCCCCAGCATTTT	CASKYIESNQPQHF
TRBV5-1	TRBD1	.	TRBJ1-1	TGCGCCAGCAGCTTAGGGACAGGGTACACTGAAGCTTTCTTT	CASSLGTGYTEAFF
TRBV28	.	.	TRBJ1-6	TGTGCCAGCACCACGTCCGGGGGACGGGGGACGGGTTCACCCCTCCACTTT	CASTTSGGRGTGSPLHF
TRBV19	.	.	TRBJ1-2	TGTGCCAGTAGTTCGAACCTAGTGGATGCTGGCTACACCTTC	CASSSNLVDAGYTF
TRBV7-9	.	.	TRBJ2-1	TGTGCCAGCAGCTTAGTGGGGAGCTCCTACAATGAGCAGTTCTTC	CASSLVGSSYNEQFF
TRBV28	.	.	TRBJ1-1	TGTGCCAGCAGTCCCGGGACTATGAACACTGAAGCTTTCTTT	CASSPGTMNTEAFF
TRBV5-4	.	few	TRBJ1-5	TGTGCCAGCAGCGTTGATAGTCAGCCCCAGCATTTT	CASSVDSQPQHF
TRBV7-2	.	.	TRBJ2-7	TGTGCCAGCAGCTTAGCAGCGAACTCCTACGAGCAGTACTTC	CASSLAANSYEQYF
TRBV28	.	.	TRBJ2-5	TGTGCCAGCAGTTTATTAATTCAAGAGACCCAGTACTTC	CASSLLIQETQYF
TRBV18	.	.	TRBJ1-2	TGTGCCAGCTCGCCCCCTGCCCCTAACTATGGCTACACCTTC	CASSPPAPNYGYTF